This T cell receptor (beta chain) was found in a study of control samples from healthy donors and cancer patients (dated by TCRdb to about 2020). The CDR3 spans 15 residues, from the cysteine through the phenylalanine. Just CDR3 DNA is preserved here, 45 bases in frame from base 1. The germline V and J ends show losses of 7 bases and 3 bases respectively, and no gene match explains 7 bases of the junction. The germline V gene (reference sequence) specifies MNHNY as CDR1 and SVGAGI as CDR2. To note about this clone: This receptor's antigen is unknown. No qualities accompany the bases; no much larger clone lies one base away.

Library generation was performed with the immunoSEQ multiplex PCR assay. The clones in this table, taken by TCRdb from immuneACCESS, are in-frame only. Not every clone is retained; where verified, under half of the shortfall comes from an unresolved V gene, and the cause of the rest is unknown. The sample table records 160,000 or so clones; approximately 94% of these occur just once. The top ten clonotypes cover about 8.5% of the sample. Sequenced input: blood. The TCR sequence derives from a woman in her forties in good health. This chain joins TRBV6-6 to TRBJ2-2; 8 central bases correspond to TRBD1. The CDR3 protein sequence reads: CASILHRGDTGELFF. The nucleotides read TGTGCCAGCATTTTACACAGGGGGGACACCGGGGAGCTGTTTTTT.